One sample yielded the 15 T cell receptor beta chains listed below, sequenced in a study of Ad26.COV2.S vaccination and SARS-CoV-2 variants (dated by TCRdb to the early 2020s). The treatment or condition label here, explained by the study, means: some 20 received Ad26.COV2.S at low or high dose, single or two shots; roughly five received placebo; per-sample allocation not given. Repertoires of vaccine and placebo recipients were sequenced from samples collected on day 63 after the first injection. Library method: the immunoSEQ multiplex PCR assay. TCRdb took over this immuneACCESS table, retaining in-frame rearrangements with V and J assigned. Such tables are incomplete; in checked studies, under half of the missing clones stem from an unresolved V gene, and the remainder is unexplained. The sample profile shows hundreds of thousands of clones; 83% of them were found once. Together, the top ten hold just under 7.5% of the sample.

The sample in question was peripheral blood, obtained in a trial of Ad26.COV2.S vaccine versus placebo. Receptors originate from a person between 18 and 65 years old who received the Ad26.COV2.S COVID-19 vaccine or a placebo.

CDR3 amino acids: CASSPATNEKLFF. The CDR3 DNA follows: TGTGCCAGCAGCCCTGCAACTAATGAAAAACTGTTTTTT. The gene calls are TRBV7-2 and TRBJ1-4; D gene unclear. Per the germline V gene, CDR1 is SGHTA and CDR2 is FQGNSA. Trimming cost V 5 bases and J 0 bases, with 4 bases left between them. The CDR3 is made up of 13 amino acids.

The genes are TRBV28 and TRBJ2-5; 7 bases agree with TRBD1. CDR3 length: 13 residues. The V and J ends lost 4 bases and 5 bases, in that order; junction bases with no gene match: 4. CDR1 is MDHEN and CDR2 is SYDVKM in the germline V gene. CDR3 loop: CASSSGGRETQYF. CDR3 nucleotides: TGTGCCAGCAGTTCAGGGGGAAGGGAGACCCAGTACTTC.

The chain has TRBV11-3 and TRBJ1-2; 9 positions agree with TRBD1. CDR3 length: 14 amino acids. The V gene end was trimmed by 8 bases and the J gene end by 2 bases; junction bases not matched to a gene: 6. Per germline, CDR1 SGHNT and CDR2 YENEEA. This chain's CDR3 is CASADRGRNYGYTF. In DNA, the CDR3 is TGTGCCAGCGCCGACAGGGGGAGGAACTATGGCTACACCTTC.

The rearrangement links TRBV3-1 (or the pseudogene TRBV3-2) to TRBJ2-7; TRBD2 matches at 7 bases. V was pared by 6 bases and J by 1 base, with 3 bases of the junction left unmatched. The CDR3 contains 13 residues. Germline V CDR1 and CDR2: LGHDT, YNNKEL (reference sequence). CDR3 DNA: TGTGCCAGCAGACTAGCGCAATCCTACGAGCAGTACTTC. Residues: CASRLAQSYEQYF.

The chain combines TRBV28 with TRBJ1-2, with 10 bases that match TRBD1. CDR3 length: 17 residues. CDR1 is MDHEN and CDR2 is SYDVKM in the germline V gene. The V and J ends lost 6 bases and 0 bases, in that order; junction bases with no gene match: 10. CDR3 nucleotides: TGTGCCAGCAGCCCGACGGGACAGGGGTATTCTAACTATGGCTACACCTTC. Residues: CASSPTGQGYSNYGYTF.

The rearrangement links TRBV19 to TRBJ2-7; either TRBD1 or TRBD2 may fit D (5 bases each). This CDR3 contains 13 residues. The V gene's germline CDR1 is LNHDA and CDR2 SQIVND (reference sequence). V lost 2 bases to trimming and J lost 3 bases, with 8 bases between them. The CDR3 sequence: CASSILGDYEQYF. In nucleotides, the CDR3 is TGTGCCAGTAGTATACTGGGGGACTACGAGCAGTACTTC. The full variable domain, its missing parts supplied by reference TRBV19 and TRBJ2-7, is DGGITQSPKYLFRKEGQNVTLSCEQNLNHDAMYWYRQDPGQGLRLIYYSQIVNDFQKGDIAEGYSVSREKKESFPLTVTSAQKNPTAFYLCASSILGDYEQYFGPGTRLTVT.

The chain couples TRBV7-6 to TRBJ2-6; D may be TRBD1 (6 bases). With 1 base removed from V and 4 bases from J, the gap between germline ends came to 8 bases. This CDR3 is 15 amino acids long. Germline values: CDR1 SGHVS, CDR2 FNYEAQ. The CDR3: CASSLEGEGANVLTF. CDR3 nucleotide sequence: TGTGCCAGCAGCTTAGAGGGGGAAGGGGCCAACGTCCTGACTTTC.

This rearrangement joins TRBV11-3 to TRBJ2-1; D may be TRBD2 (5 bases). Germline V gene sequence: CDR1 SGHNT, CDR2 YENEEA. CDR3 length: 13 residues. Trimming cost V 1 base and J 4 bases, with 5 bases left between them. CDR3 sequence: CASSLVAYNEQFF. The CDR3, as DNA: TGTGCCAGCAGCTTAGTAGCGTACAATGAGCAGTTCTTC.

This clone was observed a single time. CDR3 region: CASSPTSAGGGPEAFF. CDR3 bases: TGCGCCAGCAGCCCGACCTCAGCGGGGGGCGGCCCTGAAGCTTTCTTT. The rearrangement joins TRBV5-1 to TRBJ1-1; the D gene is possibly TRBD1 (6 bases). Trimming removed 4 bases at V and 6 bases at J, with 22 bases between. CDR3 length equals 16 residues. Germline CDR1 reads SGHRS; CDR2 reads YFSETQ.

The J gene is TRBJ1-6, the V gene TRBV18, with D maybe TRBD1 (5 bases). The length of the CDR3 is 15 residues. Between the trimmed V and J ends, which lost 0 bases and 6 bases, there was a span of 9 bases. CDR1 KGHSH and CDR2 LQKENI come from the germline V gene. This CDR3 is CASSPPQGPNSPLHF. CDR3 coding DNA: TGTGCCAGCTCACCACCTCAGGGCCCTAATTCACCCCTCCACTTT.

This chain joins TRBV29-1 and TRBJ2-3; D not certain. Germline V lookup: CDR1 SQVTM, CDR2 ANQGSEA. V lost 7 bases and J lost 9, with 14 bases in between. This CDR3 region has 11 residues. CDR3 amino acids: CSAEPGTTQYF. The DNA of the CDR3 is TGCAGCGCAGAACCGGGCACGACGCAGTATTTT.

The genes are TRBV19 and TRBJ2-5; no firm D call. This CDR3 region has 13 residues. The germline V gene encodes CDR1 LNHDA and CDR2 SQIVND (reference sequence). Trimming took 3 bases from V and 5 from J, leaving 10 bases between them. The CDR3 DNA is TGTGCCAGTAGTATCGTCGGGCTGGAGACCCAGTACTTC. As protein: CASSIVGLETQYF.

The V gene is TRBV10-3, the J gene TRBJ2-7, with D possibly matching TRBD1 (6 bases). Germline-derived CDR1 and CDR2 are ENHRY and SYGVKD. The V and J ends lost 2 bases and 3 bases respectively, with 14 bases between them. The CDR3 contains 15 residues. The CDR3 DNA sequence: TGTGCCATCAGTGAGCCTCTGGGGGCTGACTACGAGCAGTACTTC. It specifies CAISEPLGADYEQYF.

The V and J genes are TRBV29-1 and TRBJ1-2; the match to TRBD1 covers 8 bases. The germline V gene has CDR1 SQVTM and CDR2 ANQGSEA. The CDR3 totals 12 residues. The V and J ends lost 7 bases and 7 bases, in that order; junction bases with no gene match: 8. Here the CDR3 reads CSAGQGLAGYTF. The CDR3 DNA follows: TGCAGCGCCGGACAGGGTTTAGCTGGCTACACCTTC.

The V gene is TRBV9, the J gene TRBJ1-1, with D hard to call. V lost 0 bases and J lost 5, with 14 bases in between. Germline values: CDR1 SGDLS, CDR2 YYNGEE. The CDR3 has 15 amino acids. This CDR3 is CASSVGVALGTEAFF. The CDR3 DNA follows: TGTGCCAGCAGCGTAGGAGTCGCACTAGGAACTGAAGCTTTCTTT.